Listed below are T cell receptor beta chains from one sample, sequenced in a study of blood T cell repertoires in COVID-19. The data were produced by immunoSEQ multiplex PCR, yet TCRdb's version contains in-frame clones alone and is incomplete. Of about 110,000 clones listed, 80% to 90% are singletons. Sequences were obtained from peripheral blood. The source of these receptors is a human donor in a cohort sampled during active COVID-19. Each CDR3 is given with its conserved first and last residue. A D gene is named only where the DNA matches it firmly. Only some rows state a clone size, as once, few, many or a class for expanded clones.

v_gene	j_gene	abundance	d_gene	CDR3aa	CDR3nt
TRBV27	TRBJ1-5	NA	NA	CASSPKQGLGSNQPQHF	TGTGCCAGCAGTCCGAAACAAGGACTGGGGAGCAATCAGCCCCAGCATTTT
TRBV6-2/TRBV6-3	TRBJ1-5	few	TRBD1	CASSYYRDSPYNQPQHF	TGTGCCAGCAGTTACTACCGGGACAGTCCTTACAATCAGCCCCAGCATTTT
TRBV7-9	TRBJ2-2	NA	NA	CASGHLTNTGELFF	TGTGCCAGCGGTCATTTGACAAACACCGGGGAGCTGTTTTTT
TRBV4-1	TRBJ2-1	NA	NA	CASSQEYSDNEQFF	TGCGCCAGCAGCCAAGAGTATAGCGACAATGAGCAGTTCTTC
TRBV24-1	TRBJ2-1	NA	NA	CATSDGWTKYNEQFF	TGTGCCACCAGTGATGGCTGGACTAAATACAATGAGCAGTTCTTC
TRBV28	TRBJ1-1	once	NA	CASNLGDSMNTEAFF	TGTGCCAGCAACCTTGGTGACAGCATGAACACTGAAGCTTTCTTT
TRBV19	TRBJ2-7	NA	TRBD2	CASSDNTGTSPYEQYF	TGTGCCAGTAGTGATAACACCGGGACTAGCCCATACGAGCAGTACTTC
TRBV28	TRBJ2-1	NA	TRBD2	CASSFTSTSGRLGSYNEQFF	TGTGCCAGCAGTTTTACTTCGACTAGCGGGAGGCTCGGGTCCTACAATGAGCAGTTCTTC
TRBV5-1	TRBJ2-1	NA	NA	CASSLAERGDEQFF	TGCGCCAGCAGCTTGGCCGAACGTGGAGATGAGCAGTTCTTC
TRBV7-2	TRBJ2-7	once	TRBD1	CASSYRQGMGPYEQYF	TGTGCCAGCAGCTACAGACAGGGGATGGGCCCCTACGAGCAGTACTTC
TRBV24-1	TRBJ2-1	once	NA	CATSEPFGSYNEQFF	TGTGCCACCAGTGAACCATTTGGGAGCTACAATGAGCAGTTCTTC
TRBV28	TRBJ2-1	NA	TRBD2	CASRQGLAGNEQFF	TGTGCCAGCAGGCAGGGACTAGCTGGCAATGAGCAGTTCTTC
TRBV5-6	TRBJ1-1	NA	NA	CASSLDRMNTEAFF	TGTGCCAGCAGCTTGGACAGGATGAACACTGAAGCTTTCTTT
TRBV24-1	TRBJ2-6	NA	NA	CATSAAGQGANVLTF	TGTGCCACCAGTGCCGCCGGACAGGGGGCCAACGTCCTGACTTTC
TRBV19	TRBJ2-3	NA	NA	CASSSTGTDTQYF	TGTGCCAGTAGTTCAACAGGCACAGATACGCAGTATTTT
TRBV4-1	TRBJ2-1	NA	TRBD2	CASSQPTSGRSYNEQFF	TGCGCCAGCAGCCAGCCGACTAGCGGGCGCTCCTACAATGAGCAGTTCTTC